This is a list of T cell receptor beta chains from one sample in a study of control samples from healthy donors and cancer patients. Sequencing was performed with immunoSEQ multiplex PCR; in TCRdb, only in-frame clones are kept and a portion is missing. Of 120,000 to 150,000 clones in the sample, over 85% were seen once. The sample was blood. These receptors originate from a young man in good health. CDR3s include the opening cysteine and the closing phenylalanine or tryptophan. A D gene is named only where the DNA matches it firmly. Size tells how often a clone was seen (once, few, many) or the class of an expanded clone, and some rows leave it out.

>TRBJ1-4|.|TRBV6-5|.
CASSYTFDEKLFF
TGTGCCAGCAGTTATACGTTTGATGAAAAACTGTTTTTT
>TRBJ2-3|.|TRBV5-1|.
CASSPTGRTDTQYF
TGCGCCAGCAGCCCCACGGGGAGAACAGATACGCAGTATTTT
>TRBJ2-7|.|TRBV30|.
CAWEDSLAYEQYF
TGTGCCTGGGAGGACAGTCTTGCCTACGAGCAGTACTTC
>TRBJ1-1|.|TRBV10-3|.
CAISVQGNTEAFF
TGTGCCATCAGTGTCCAGGGGAACACTGAAGCTTTCTTT
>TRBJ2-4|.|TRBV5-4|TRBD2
CASSLGGRGLERQNIQYF
TGTGCCAGCAGCTTGGGAGGGCGGGGACTAGAGAGGCAAAACATTCAGTACTTC
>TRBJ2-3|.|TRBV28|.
CASRAGVRSTDTQYF
TGTGCCAGCAGGGCAGGGGTCCGTAGCACAGATACGCAGTATTTT
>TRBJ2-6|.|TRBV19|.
CASTLGQISGANVLTF
TGTGCCAGTACCCTCGGACAAATCTCTGGGGCCAACGTCCTGACTTTC
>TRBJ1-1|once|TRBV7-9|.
CASSPPAVGTPEAFF
TGTGCCAGCAGCCCACCCGCGGTCGGAACTCCTGAAGCTTTCTTT
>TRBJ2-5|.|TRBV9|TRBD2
CASSKTSGGTSQETQYF
TGTGCCAGCAGTAAAACTAGCGGGGGTACCTCACAAGAGACCCAGTACTTC
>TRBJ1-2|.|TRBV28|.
CASSLGPLINPPSYGYTF
TGTGCCAGCAGTTTAGGGCCGTTGATTAACCCACCGTCATATGGCTACACCTTC
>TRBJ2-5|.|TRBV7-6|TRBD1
CASSLEPGQGAGETQYF
TGTGCCAGCAGCTTAGAACCGGGACAGGGGGCCGGAGAGACCCAGTACTTC
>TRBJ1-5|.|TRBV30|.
CAWSVGGNQPQHF
TGTGCCTGGAGTGTAGGTGGCAATCAGCCCCAGCATTTT
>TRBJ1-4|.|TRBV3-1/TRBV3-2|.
CASSQEGAGEKLFF
TGTGCCAGCAGCCAAGAGGGGGCAGGTGAAAAACTGTTTTTT
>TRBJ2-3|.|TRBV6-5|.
CASRPQSPGTDTQYF
TGTGCCAGCAGGCCACAGTCCCCAGGGACAGATACGCAGTATTTT
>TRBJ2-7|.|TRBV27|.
CASSLRGGGEQYF
TGTGCCAGCAGTTTACGGGGAGGTGGCGAGCAGTACTTC
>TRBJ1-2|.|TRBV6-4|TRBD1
CASSDGQGYGYTF
TGTGCCAGCAGTGACGGACAGGGCTATGGCTACACCTTC
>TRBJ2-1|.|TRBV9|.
CASSVGSGLDNEQFF
TGTGCCAGCAGCGTAGGGTCGGGACTCGACAATGAGCAGTTCTTC
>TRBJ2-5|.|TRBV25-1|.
CASSVRGAGRETQYF
TGTGCCAGCAGTGTCCGAGGGGCAGGACGGGAGACCCAGTACTTC
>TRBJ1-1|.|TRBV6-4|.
CAIPRPDRWRPTEAFF
TGTGCCATCCCAAGACCCGACAGGTGGCGTCCGACTGAAGCTTTCTTT
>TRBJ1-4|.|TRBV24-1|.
CATSARRGYGEKLFF
TGTGCCACCAGTGCTAGGCGGGGATACGGGGAAAAACTGTTTTTT
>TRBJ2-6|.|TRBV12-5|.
CASSPSGANVLTF
TGTGCTAGTAGTCCCTCTGGGGCCAACGTCCTGACTTTC
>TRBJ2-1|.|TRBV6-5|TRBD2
CASSYLAGPNEQFF
TGTGCCAGCAGTTACTTAGCGGGACCTAATGAGCAGTTCTTC
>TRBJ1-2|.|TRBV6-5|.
CASSYSTRRDGYTF
TGTGCCAGCAGTTACTCGACTCGTCGGGATGGCTACACCTTC
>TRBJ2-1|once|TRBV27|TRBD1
CASSLRTGGAVYNEQFF
TGTGCCAGCAGTCTGAGGACAGGGGGGGCCGTATACAATGAGCAGTTCTTC
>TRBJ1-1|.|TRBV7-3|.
CASSLSRGSEAFF
TGTGCCAGCAGCTTAAGTAGAGGATCTGAAGCTTTCTTT
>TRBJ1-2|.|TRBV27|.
CASSTKGLTNYGYTF
TGTGCCAGCAGTACGAAGGGACTGACTAACTATGGCTACACCTTC
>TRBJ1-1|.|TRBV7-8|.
CASSPGRGTAEAFF
TGTGCCAGCAGCCCCGGGAGGGGGACCGCTGAAGCTTTCTTT
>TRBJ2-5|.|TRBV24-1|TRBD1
CATQNRDREETQYF
TGTGCCACCCAGAACCGGGACAGGGAAGAGACCCAGTACTTC
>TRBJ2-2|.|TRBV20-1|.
CSASVGVGELFF
TGCAGTGCTAGTGTAGGGGTCGGGGAGCTGTTTTTT
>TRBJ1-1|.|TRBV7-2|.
CASSPPVGGVRTEAFF
TGTGCCAGCAGCCCACCTGTGGGGGGAGTCAGGACTGAAGCTTTCTTT
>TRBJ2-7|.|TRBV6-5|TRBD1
CASSPGQQFSYEQYF
TGTGCCAGTTCCCCGGGACAGCAGTTCTCCTACGAGCAGTACTTC
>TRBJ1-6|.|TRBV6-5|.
CASSPTWRDTLHF
TGTGCCAGCAGTCCGACTTGGAGGGACACCCTCCACTTT
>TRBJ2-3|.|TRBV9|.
CASSVGMPSEDTQYF
TGTGCCAGCAGCGTCGGGATGCCATCGGAGGATACGCAGTATTTT
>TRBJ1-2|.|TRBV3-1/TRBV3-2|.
CASSQATDGYTF
TGTGCCAGCAGCCAAGCGACAGATGGCTACACCTTC
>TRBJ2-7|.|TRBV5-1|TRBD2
CASGVAGGVDEQYF
TGCGCCAGCGGGGTGGCGGGAGGAGTCGACGAGCAGTACTTC
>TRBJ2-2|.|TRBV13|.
CASSLGSTGELFF
TGTGCCAGCAGCTTGGGGTCCACCGGGGAGCTGTTTTTT
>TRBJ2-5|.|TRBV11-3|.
CASSLGGEPSETQYF
TGTGCCAGCAGCTTAGGAGGGGAACCTTCGGAGACCCAGTACTTC